This T cell receptor (beta chain) was sequenced during a study of blood T cell repertoires in COVID-19. Study-level information: Whether acute or convalescent, the COVID-19 samples came from the United States, Italy and Spain. From T cells, B-cell-depleted T cells, or PBMCs came the material, which was cDNA or gDNA.

The authors' processing: Reference gene primer amplification in the assay estimated nucleated cell counts. Produced via immunoSEQ multiplex PCR; TCRdb's table is partial and in-frame only. V, J and clone size are those of that table, while D and trimming were read from the DNA. The data show fewer than 200,000 clones, more than 65% seen once. Grouping used clinical history reported by participants in a survey and questionnaire. The CDR3 is 15 residues long. Trimming stripped 7 bases from V and 1 base from J, with 16 bases between. Germline V gene data show CDR1 as SGHTA and CDR2 as FQGNSA. This clonotype was obtained from a woman in her 40s with acute COVID-19. The rearrangement uses TRBV7-2 and TRBJ1-1; weak D call: TRBD1 (5 bases). The sequencing input was PBMCs or T cells enriched from blood (not recorded which). The CDR3 bases are TGTGCCAGCATCATACAGGCAGGGCCGAACACTGAAGCTTTCTTT. It specifies CASIIQAGPNTEAFF. The full variable domain, in which reference TRBV7-2 and TRBJ1-1 provide the parts outside the CDR3, is GAGVSQSPSNKVTEKGKDVELRCDPISGHTALYWYRQSLGQGLEFLIYFQGNSAPDKSGLPSDRFSAERTGGSVSTLTIQRTQQEDSAVYLCASIIQAGPNTEAFFGQGTRLTVV.